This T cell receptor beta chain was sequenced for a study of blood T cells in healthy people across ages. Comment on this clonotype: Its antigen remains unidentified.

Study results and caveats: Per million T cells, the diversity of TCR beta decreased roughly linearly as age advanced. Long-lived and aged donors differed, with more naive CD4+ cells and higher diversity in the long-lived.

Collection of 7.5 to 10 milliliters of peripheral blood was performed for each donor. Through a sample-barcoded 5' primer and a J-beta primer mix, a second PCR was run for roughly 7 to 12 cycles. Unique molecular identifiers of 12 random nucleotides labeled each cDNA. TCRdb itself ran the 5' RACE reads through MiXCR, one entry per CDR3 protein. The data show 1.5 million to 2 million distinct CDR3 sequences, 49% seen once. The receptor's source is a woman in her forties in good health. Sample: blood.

The CDR3 protein is CASSEWRNQPQHF. The CDR3 nucleotides are TGTGCCAGCAGTGAATGGCGCAATCAGCCCCAGCATTTT. The genes are TRBV2 and TRBJ1-5; D is unresolved. Germline V gene data show CDR1 as SNHLY and CDR2 as FYNNEI. This CDR3 is built from 13 residues. V was trimmed by 2 bases and J by 2 bases, leaving 4 bases between them.